This T cell receptor (beta chain) was identified in a study of blood T cell repertoires in COVID-19. Study overall: Sites in the United States, Italy and Spain provided acute and convalescent COVID-19 samples.

Germline V gene sequence: CDR1 SGHRS, CDR2 YFSETQ. V lost 4 bases to trimming and J lost 4 bases; unmatched junction nucleotides: 5. The CDR3 spans 14 residues. Produced via immunoSEQ multiplex PCR; TCRdb's table is partial and in-frame only. The table lists approximately 270,000 clones, roughly nine tenths of them singletons. The V and J genes are TRBV5-1 and TRBJ2-1; 7 nucleotides match TRBD1. The source material was peripheral blood. The sequence was collected from a man younger than 35 with active or convalescent COVID-19. The CDR3 here is CASSPGDSYNEQFF. The CDR3 DNA follows: TGCGCCAGCAGCCCAGGGGACAGTTACAATGAGCAGTTCTTC.